This TCR beta chain stems from a study of identical twins. Study-wide results and limits: Compared with unrelated sharing, twin-shared out-of-frame alpha sequences had more low-probability sequences. Researchers caution that invariant MAIT and iNKT cells could partly confound zero-insertion analyses.

In germline, CDR1 is SEHNR, CDR2 FQNEAQ (reference sequence). The CDR3 has 15 amino acids. V was pared by 8 bases and J by 1 base, with 10 bases of the junction left unmatched. In its sample, this clonotype was seen a few times. Its specificity is not known. Unique molecular identifiers were present on the cDNA, which also gained a universal primer site by template switching. TCRdb re-called the 5' RACE reads with MiXCR, one entry per CDR3 protein. The top ten hold around 2% of the sample, which has roughly 710,000 distinct CDR3 sequences, 6% to 6.5% seen once. The chain links TRBV7-9 to TRBJ2-5, with 7 bases lining up with TRBD1. The specimen was naive T cells sorted from blood. The TCR originated in a man younger than 30 in good health. DNA for the CDR3: TGTGCCAGCTCCCAGACCGGGACAGTCCAAGAGACCCAGTACTTC. Amino acids: CASSQTGTVQETQYF.